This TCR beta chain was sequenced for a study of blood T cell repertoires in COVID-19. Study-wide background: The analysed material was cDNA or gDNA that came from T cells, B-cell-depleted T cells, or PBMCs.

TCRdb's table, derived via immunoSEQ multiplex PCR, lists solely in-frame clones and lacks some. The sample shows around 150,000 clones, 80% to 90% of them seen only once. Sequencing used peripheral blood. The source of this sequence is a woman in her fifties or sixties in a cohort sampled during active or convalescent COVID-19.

The CDR3 reads CASSPLGGAHNEQFF. The CDR3 DNA reads TGTGCCAGCAGCCCACTCGGGGGGGCCCACAATGAGCAGTTCTTC. This chain joins TRBV7-3 and TRBJ2-1; 8 bases are a match to TRBD2. This CDR3 is built from 15 residues. Trimming took 5 bases from V and 5 from J; bases not matched to a gene: 8. The V gene's germline CDR1 is SGHTA and CDR2 FQGTGA.